One and the same sample provided the 23 T cell receptor beta chains below, sequenced in a study of blood T cells in healthy people across ages. Sample-barcoded 5' priming and a J-beta primer mix drove a second PCR of 7 to 11 cycles. TCRdb analysed the 5' RACE reads with MiXCR anew, one entry per CDR3 protein. The sample holds approximately 1,000,000 distinct CDR3 sequences, over 35% seen once. Specimen: blood. All receptors derive from a woman aged 60-75 years in good health.

The chain has TRBV12-3 or TRBV12-4 and TRBJ2-5, with TRBD1 matching over 9 bases. V shed 6 bases, J shed 4 bases, and the junction held 6 bases outside the gene matches. The CDR3 consists of 14 residues. CDR3 amino acids: CASRPTGGRETQYF. CDR3 DNA: TGTGCCAGCAGGCCTACAGGGGGCCGAGAGACCCAGTACTTC.

This clonotype was observed a few times. The gene calls are TRBV5-1 and TRBJ2-5; D remains ambiguous. The V and J ends lost 8 bases and 2 bases respectively, with 1 base between them. The CDR3 contains 9 residues. CDR1 is SGHRS and CDR2 is YFSETQ in the germline V gene. CDR3 sequence: CARQETQYF. In DNA form, the CDR3 reads TGCGCCAGACAAGAGACCCAGTACTTC.

The chain couples TRBV7-2 to TRBJ2-1; D ambiguous. Germline CDR1 is SGHTA and CDR2 is FQGNSA. V lost 6 bases to trimming and J lost 5 bases, with 20 bases between them. This CDR3 spans 16 amino acids. For the CDR3, the DNA is TGTGCCAGCAGGCAGGCCGTCTCGGGCTACGACAATGAGCAGTTCTTC. Its translation: CASRQAVSGYDNEQFF.

V usage is TRBV20-1 and J usage is TRBJ1-2; D is possibly TRBD1 (6 bases). Trimming took off 4 bases at V and 2 bases at J, with 14 bases between the two ends. Germline V lookup: CDR1 DFQATT, CDR2 SNEGSKA (reference sequence). The CDR3 has 14 amino acids. The CDR3 DNA is TGCAGTGCTACCAGACAGGCCTTAAACTATGGCTACACCTTC. It is translated as CSATRQALNYGYTF.

The sample holds many counts of this clonotype. The chain uses TRBV9 and TRBJ1-6, with a tentative D call TRBD1 (5 bases). The CDR3 runs to 14 residues. Germline V gene sequence: CDR1 SGDLS, CDR2 YYNGEE. V was clipped by 2 bases and J by 9 bases, with 12 bases between them. The CDR3 loop reads CASSVGAVGSPLHF. CDR3 coding DNA: TGTGCCAGCAGCGTTGGGGCAGTGGGTTCACCCCTCCACTTT.

This clonotype was observed a handful of times. The chain links TRBV29-1 to TRBJ2-3, with a tentative D call TRBD1 (7 bases). Between the trimmed V and J ends, which lost 3 bases and 6 bases, there was a span of 13 bases. CDR3 length equals 13 residues. Germline V gives CDR1 SQVTM, CDR2 ANQGSEA. CDR3 sequence: CSVEEGAGDTQYF. The CDR3 DNA follows: TGCAGCGTTGAGGAGGGGGCGGGTGATACGCAGTATTTT.

The rearrangement joins TRBV7-2 to TRBJ2-1; D might be TRBD2 (7 bases). CDR1 and CDR2 (germline): SGHTA, FQGNSA. V was pared by 4 bases and J by 8 bases, with 18 bases between. The CDR3 totals 15 residues. DNA of the CDR3: TGTGCCAGCAGCTCCGGACTAGGGGGGGGCGATGAGCAGTTCTTC. Translating gives CASSSGLGGGDEQFF. Together with reference TRBV7-2 and TRBJ2-1, the CDR3 gives the full variable domain: GAGVSQSPSNKVTEKGKDVELRCDPISGHTALYWYRQSLGQGLEFLIYFQGNSAPDKSGLPSDRFSAERTGGSVSTLTIQRTQQEDSAVYLCASSSGLGGGDEQFFGPGTRLTVL.

The rearrangement uses TRBV20-1 and TRBJ2-3; D unclear. Trimming took 5 bases from V and 6 from J, leaving 9 bases between them. CDR3 length equals 11 residues. The germline V gene encodes CDR1 DFQATT and CDR2 SNEGSKA (reference sequence). The CDR3 DNA reads as TGCAGTGCTTCGGCTATGGATACGCAGTATTTT. This gives the protein CSASAMDTQYF.

J is TRBJ2-1 and V is TRBV20-1, with 13 positions matching TRBD2. Germline lookup yields CDR1 DFQATT and CDR2 SNEGSKA (reference sequence). V shed 7 bases and J 7 bases; nucleotides not matched to a gene: 10. The CDR3 runs 15 residues. The CDR3 DNA reads TGCAGTGAACTAGCGGGAGGGAACAGGAGGAATGAGCAGTTCTTC. Encoded protein: CSELAGGNRRNEQFF.

There are a few counts of this clonotype. The chain employs TRBV11-2 and TRBJ1-2, with 8 bases lining up with TRBD1. V lost 6 bases to trimming and J lost 7 bases; unmatched junction nucleotides: 7. From germline, CDR1 is SGHAT and CDR2 FQNNGV. The CDR3 sequence is 13 residues long. CDR3 sequence reads: CASRGSGTGGYTF. CDR3 sequence (DNA): TGTGCCAGCAGGGGATCCGGGACAGGTGGCTACACCTTC.

This chain uses TRBV5-1 with TRBJ1-5, with TRBD1 matching over 9 bases. The trim removed 3 bases at V and 5 bases at J, leaving 3 bases unmatched. Germline V lookup: CDR1 SGHRS, CDR2 YFSETQ. The CDR3 covers 14 residues. The CDR3 loop reads CASSSGQGDQPQHF. CDR3 coding DNA: TGCGCCAGCAGCTCGGGACAGGGCGATCAGCCCCAGCATTTT.

Details on this clonotype: The junction and the germline gene differ at one end; a read error may be behind it. DNA for the CDR3: TGCGCCAGCAGCTTGTTGTCGGGAAATATCTACAGTGAGCAGTTCTTC. Translating gives CASSLLSGNIYSEQFF. The V gene is TRBV5-1, the J gene TRBJ2-1, with D maybe TRBD2 (5 bases). CDR3 length: 16 residues. Looked up from germline, CDR1 is SGHRS and CDR2 is YFSETQ.

V gene TRBV5-1 combines with J gene TRBJ2-1, with unresolved D. V was trimmed by 0 bases and J by 8 bases, leaving 18 bases between them. The CDR3 is 16 amino acids. CDR1 and CDR2 from the germline V gene are SGHRS and YFSETQ. CDR3 in DNA: TGCGCCAGCAGCTTGGTAAGGACGAGCTTTATAGATGAGCAGTTCTTC. Its translation: CASSLVRTSFIDEQFF.

This clonotype occurred a few times. This rearrangement joins TRBV20-1 to TRBJ1-5; 10 positions agree with TRBD1. J gave up 6 bases and V 6 bases, and 5 bases lay outside the gene matches. The CDR3 sequence is 13 residues long. Per the germline V gene, CDR1 is DFQATT and CDR2 is SNEGSKA (reference sequence). The CDR3 DNA reads TGCAGTGCGACAGGGGGCGCGGGTCAGCCCCAGCATTTT. Its translation: CSATGGAGQPQHF.

This clonotype was detected only a few times. The chain combines TRBV20-1 with TRBJ2-1; weak D call: TRBD2 (6 bases). V was shortened by 1 base and J by 10 bases, with 14 bases between the two germline ends. This CDR3 has 13 amino acids. Germline loops: CDR1 DFQATT, CDR2 SNEGSKA (reference sequence). CDR3 coding DNA: TGCAGTGCTAGAGGGGTGGGAGGCGAGGAGCAGTTCTTC. Translating gives CSARGVGGEEQFF.

This clonotype was seen only a few times. The chain joins TRBV5-1 to TRBJ2-5, with D tentatively TRBD1 or TRBD2 (5 bases each). The length of the CDR3 is 13 residues. Trimming left V 4 bases short and J 5 bases short, with 12 bases between. Germline CDR1 and CDR2: SGHRS and YFSETQ. CDR3 sequence reads: CASSRMWGETQYF. The CDR3 coding sequence is TGCGCCAGCAGCCGAATGTGGGGGGAGACCCAGTACTTC. Using reference TRBV5-1 and TRBJ2-5 for the parts outside the CDR3, the full variable domain is KAGVTQTPRYLIKTRGQQVTLSCSPISGHRSVSWYQQTPGQGLQFLFEYFSETQRNKGNFPGRFSGRQFSNSRSEMNVSTLELGDSALYLCASSRMWGETQYFGPGTRLLVL.

This clonotype appeared a few times. The chain combines TRBV29-1 with TRBJ2-5; no clear D gene. From germline, CDR1 is SQVTM and CDR2 ANQGSEA. V was pared by 0 bases and J by 5 bases, with 7 bases between. The CDR3 has 12 amino acids. CDR3 in amino acids: CSVEEMAETQYF. Here the CDR3 DNA reads TGCAGCGTTGAAGAGATGGCGGAGACCCAGTACTTC.

Only a few counts were recorded for this clonotype. The chain employs TRBV9 and TRBJ2-1, with 8 nucleotides matching TRBD1. The CDR3 totals 15 residues. With V trimmed by 1 base and J by 6 bases, 6 bases remained unmatched. Germline CDR1 is SGDLS and CDR2 is YYNGEE. The chain's CDR3 is CASSVFGQGGNEQFF. The CDR3 DNA is TGTGCCAGCAGCGTATTCGGACAGGGAGGCAATGAGCAGTTCTTC.

The chain has TRBV29-1 and TRBJ1-2; 7 bases are shared with TRBD1. Germline lookup yields CDR1 SQVTM and CDR2 ANQGSEA. J lost 3 bases, V lost 6 bases, and 7 bases had no gene match. The CDR3 length is 13 residues. The CDR3 here is CSVAAGTDYGYTF. DNA of the CDR3: TGCAGCGTAGCCGCCGGGACAGACTATGGCTACACCTTC. The variable domain in full, with the rest retrieved from reference TRBV29-1 and TRBJ1-2, is SAVISQKPSRDICQRGTSLTIQCQVDSQVTMMFWYRQQPGQSLTLIATANQGSEATYESGFVIDKFPISRPNLTFSTLTVSNMSPEDSSIYLCSVAAGTDYGYTFGSGTRLTVV.

The gene calls are TRBV2 and TRBJ2-5, with 10 bases matching TRBD2. Matching the DNA end better, TRBJ2-1 makes the J call doubtful. The germline V gene encodes CDR1 SNHLY and CDR2 FYNNEI. This CDR3 has 16 amino acids. CDR3 sequence: CASSEAPSGSGETQFF. Written as DNA, the CDR3 is TGTGCCAGCAGTGAAGCCCCTAGCGGGAGTGGGGAGACCCAGTTCTTC.

The chain has TRBV20-1 and TRBJ2-6, with 7 positions matching TRBD1. CDR3 size: 17 residues. Losses at the gene ends were 0 bases for V and 1 base for J; bases not matched to a gene: 6. Germline CDR1 DFQATT, CDR2 SNEGSKA (reference sequence). The CDR3 loop reads CSARDTGVESGANVLTF. CDR3 DNA sequence: TGCAGTGCTAGAGACACAGGGGTCGAGTCTGGGGCCAACGTCCTGACTTTC.

This sequence joins TRBV6-1 and TRBJ2-4, with TRBD1 as a possible D gene (6 bases). The J call could be wrong; TRBJ2-7 is a better fit for the DNA end. Germline V CDR1 and CDR2: MNHNS, SASEGT. This CDR3 comprises 14 residues. This CDR3 reads CASSGTGTLNEQYF. For the CDR3, the DNA is TGTGCCAGCAGTGGAACCGGGACACTGAACGAGCAGTACTTC.

The chain has TRBV3-1 and TRBJ2-5, with D perhaps TRBD1 (5 bases). CDR1 is LGHDT and CDR2 is YNNKEL in the germline V gene (reference sequence). Trimming removed 0 bases from V and 5 bases from J, with 10 bases in between. The CDR3 spans 14 residues. CDR3 in amino acids: CASSQDSGYETQYF. The CDR3 DNA sequence: TGTGCCAGCAGCCAAGATTCAGGGTATGAGACCCAGTACTTC.